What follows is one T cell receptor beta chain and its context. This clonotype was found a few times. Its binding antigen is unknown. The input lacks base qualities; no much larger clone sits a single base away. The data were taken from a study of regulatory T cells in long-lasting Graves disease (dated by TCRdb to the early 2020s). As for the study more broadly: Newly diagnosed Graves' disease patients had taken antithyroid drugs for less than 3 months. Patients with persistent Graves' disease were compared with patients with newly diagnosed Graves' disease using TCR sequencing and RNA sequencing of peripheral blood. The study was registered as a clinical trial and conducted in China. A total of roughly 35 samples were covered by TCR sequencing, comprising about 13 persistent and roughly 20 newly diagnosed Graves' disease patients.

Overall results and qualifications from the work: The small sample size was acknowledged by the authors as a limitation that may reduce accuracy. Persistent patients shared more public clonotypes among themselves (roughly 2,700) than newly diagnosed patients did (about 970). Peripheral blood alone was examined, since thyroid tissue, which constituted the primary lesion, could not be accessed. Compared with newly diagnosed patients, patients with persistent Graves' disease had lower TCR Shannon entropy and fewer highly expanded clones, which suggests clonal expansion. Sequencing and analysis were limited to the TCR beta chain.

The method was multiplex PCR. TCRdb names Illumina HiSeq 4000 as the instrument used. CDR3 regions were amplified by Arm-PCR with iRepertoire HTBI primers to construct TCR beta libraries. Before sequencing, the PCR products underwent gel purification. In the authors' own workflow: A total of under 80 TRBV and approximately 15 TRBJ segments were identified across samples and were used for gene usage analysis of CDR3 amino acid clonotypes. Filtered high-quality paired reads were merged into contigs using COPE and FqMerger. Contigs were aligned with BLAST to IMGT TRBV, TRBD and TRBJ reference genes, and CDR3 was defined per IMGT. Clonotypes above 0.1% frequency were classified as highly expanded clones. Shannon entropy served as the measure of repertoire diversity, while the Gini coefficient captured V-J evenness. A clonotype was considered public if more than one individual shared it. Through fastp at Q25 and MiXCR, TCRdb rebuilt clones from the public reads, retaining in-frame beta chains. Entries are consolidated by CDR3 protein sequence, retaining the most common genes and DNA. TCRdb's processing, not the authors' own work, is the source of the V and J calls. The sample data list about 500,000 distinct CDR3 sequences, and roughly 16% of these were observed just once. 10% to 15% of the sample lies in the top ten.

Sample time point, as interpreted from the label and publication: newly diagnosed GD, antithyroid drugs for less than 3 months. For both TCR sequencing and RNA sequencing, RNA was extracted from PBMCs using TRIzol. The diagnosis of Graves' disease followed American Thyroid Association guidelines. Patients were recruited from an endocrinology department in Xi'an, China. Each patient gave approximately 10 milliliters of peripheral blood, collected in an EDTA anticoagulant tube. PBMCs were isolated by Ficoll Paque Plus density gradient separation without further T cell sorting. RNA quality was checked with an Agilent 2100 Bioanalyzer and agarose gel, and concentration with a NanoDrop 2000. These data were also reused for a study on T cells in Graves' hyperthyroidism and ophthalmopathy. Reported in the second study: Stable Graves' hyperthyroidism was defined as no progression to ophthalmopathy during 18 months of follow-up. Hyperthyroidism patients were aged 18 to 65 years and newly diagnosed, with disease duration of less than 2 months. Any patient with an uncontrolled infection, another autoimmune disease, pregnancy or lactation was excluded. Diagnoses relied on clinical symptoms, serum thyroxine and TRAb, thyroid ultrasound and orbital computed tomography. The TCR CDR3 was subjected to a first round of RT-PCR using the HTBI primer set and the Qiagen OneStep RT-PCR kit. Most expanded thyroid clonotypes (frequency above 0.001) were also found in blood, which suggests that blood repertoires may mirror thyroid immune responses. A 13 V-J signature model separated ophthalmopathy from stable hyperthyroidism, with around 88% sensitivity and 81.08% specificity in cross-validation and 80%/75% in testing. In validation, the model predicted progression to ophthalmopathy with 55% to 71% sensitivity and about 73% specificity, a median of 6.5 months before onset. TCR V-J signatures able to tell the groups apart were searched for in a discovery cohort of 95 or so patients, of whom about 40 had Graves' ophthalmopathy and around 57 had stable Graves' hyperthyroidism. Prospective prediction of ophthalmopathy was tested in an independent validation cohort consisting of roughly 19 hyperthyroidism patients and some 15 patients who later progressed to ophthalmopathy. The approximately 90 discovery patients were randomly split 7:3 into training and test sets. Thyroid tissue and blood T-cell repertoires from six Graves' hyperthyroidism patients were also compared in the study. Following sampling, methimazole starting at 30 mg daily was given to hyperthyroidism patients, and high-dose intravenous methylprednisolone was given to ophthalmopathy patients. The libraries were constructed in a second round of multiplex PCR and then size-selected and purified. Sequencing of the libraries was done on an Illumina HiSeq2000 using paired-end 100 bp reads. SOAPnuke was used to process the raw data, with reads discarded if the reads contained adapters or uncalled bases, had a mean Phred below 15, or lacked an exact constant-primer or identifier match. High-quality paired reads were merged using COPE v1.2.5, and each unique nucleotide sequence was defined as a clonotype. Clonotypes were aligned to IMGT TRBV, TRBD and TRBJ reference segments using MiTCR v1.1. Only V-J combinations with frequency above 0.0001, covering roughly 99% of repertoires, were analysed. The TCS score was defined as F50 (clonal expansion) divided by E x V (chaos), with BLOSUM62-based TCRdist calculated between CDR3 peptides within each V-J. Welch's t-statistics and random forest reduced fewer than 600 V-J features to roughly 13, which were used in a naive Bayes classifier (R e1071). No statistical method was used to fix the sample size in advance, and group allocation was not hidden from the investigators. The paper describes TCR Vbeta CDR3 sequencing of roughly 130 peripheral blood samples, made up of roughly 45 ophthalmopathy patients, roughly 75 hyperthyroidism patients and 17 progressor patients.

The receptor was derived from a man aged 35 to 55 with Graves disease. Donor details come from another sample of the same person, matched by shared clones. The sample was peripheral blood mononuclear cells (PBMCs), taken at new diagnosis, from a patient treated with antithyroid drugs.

The CDR3 region: CASSSGTGVSGEQFF. The DNA reads TGCGCCAGCAGTTCCGGGACAGGGGTATCCGGTGAGCAGTTCTTC. The rearrangement joined TRBV5-1 to TRBJ2-1; 10 central nucleotides agree with TRBD1. In the germline V gene, CDR1 corresponds to SGHRS and CDR2 to YFSETQ. V lost 5 bases and J lost 9 bases, and the count of bases not matched to a germline gene is 11. Including cysteine and phenylalanine, the CDR3 has 15 amino acids. Only the CDR3 part of the read is kept: 45 bases, read in frame from the first base.